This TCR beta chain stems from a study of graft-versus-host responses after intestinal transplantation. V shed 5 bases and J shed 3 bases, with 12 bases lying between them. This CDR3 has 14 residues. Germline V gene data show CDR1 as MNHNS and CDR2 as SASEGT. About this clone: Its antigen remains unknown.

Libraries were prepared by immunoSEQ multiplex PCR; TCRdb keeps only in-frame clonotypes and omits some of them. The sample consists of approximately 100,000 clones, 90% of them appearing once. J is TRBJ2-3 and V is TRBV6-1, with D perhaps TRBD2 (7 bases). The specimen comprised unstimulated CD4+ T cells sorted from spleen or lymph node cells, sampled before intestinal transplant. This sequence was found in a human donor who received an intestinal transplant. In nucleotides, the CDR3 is TGTGCCAGCAGTTTGGGGGGGCCTACAGATACGCAGTATTTT. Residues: CASSLGGPTDTQYF.